Below, 18 T cell receptor beta chains from the same sample are listed, as sequenced in a study of monozygotic twins with inflammatory bowel disease. TCRdb reanalyzed the 5' RACE reads and collapses them to one entry per CDR3 protein, without DNA. The listing records roughly 200,000 distinct CDR3 sequences. Sequenced input: blood. Receptors were obtained from a human donor with ulcerative colitis or Crohn's disease, or a healthy co-twin of an affected twin (not recorded which).

The V and J genes are TRBV9 and TRBJ2-3; the D call from TCRdb, TRBD1, cannot be confirmed without DNA. CDR3 length equals 15 residues. CDR1 SGDLS and CDR2 YYNGEE come from the germline V gene. The CDR3 loop reads CASSVRGMGTDTQYF.

The V gene is TRBV18, the J gene TRBJ2-7. Germline CDR1 and CDR2: KGHSH and LQKENI. This CDR3 is 12 amino acids long. The CDR3 region is CASSAQSNEQYF.

This chain connects TRBV7-9 to TRBJ1-6; absent DNA, TCRdb's TRBD1 call cannot be checked. This CDR3 has 16 amino acids. Germline V gene sequence: CDR1 SEHNR, CDR2 FQNEAQ (reference sequence). The CDR3 spells CASSPGGTEYNSPLHF.

The chain recombines TRBV4-1 with TRBJ2-2; without DNA, the TCRdb call of TRBD1 cannot be checked. Germline-derived CDR1 and CDR2 are MGHRA and YSYEKL. The CDR3 consists of 16 residues. This chain's CDR3 is CASSKFTVGSPGELFF.

V usage is TRBV12-3 or TRBV12-4 and J usage is TRBJ2-1; no DNA is available, so the TRBD2 call from TCRdb remains unchecked. CDR3 length: 16 amino acids. CDR3 amino acids: CASSGAGTSGYNEQFF.

The CDR3 loop is CAISENAGAETQYF. The rearrangement links TRBV10-3 to TRBJ2-5; lacking DNA, the TRBD1 call made by TCRdb goes unchecked. The CDR3 covers 14 residues. Germline-derived CDR1 and CDR2 are ENHRY and SYGVKD.

This chain links TRBV5-1 with TRBJ2-5. This CDR3 region has 13 residues. From germline, CDR1 is SGHRS and CDR2 YFSETQ. The CDR3 protein is CASSQGRWETQYF.

The chain carries TRBV19 and TRBJ2-1; the D call from TCRdb, TRBD2, cannot be confirmed without DNA. The germline gives CDR1 LNHDA, CDR2 SQIVND (reference sequence). This CDR3 has 17 residues. The CDR3 spells CASSIVPLASGGREQFF. Combining the CDR3 with reference TRBV19 and TRBJ2-1 gives the whole variable domain DGGITQSPKYLFRKEGQNVTLSCEQNLNHDAMYWYRQDPGQGLRLIYYSQIVNDFQKGDIAEGYSVSREKKESFPLTVTSAQKNPTAFYLCASSIVPLASGGREQFFGPGTRLTVL.

This chain joins TRBV10-3 and TRBJ2-7; TCRdb selects TRBD1, and the lack of DNA leaves this call unchecked. CDR3 length equals 15 residues. The germline V gene encodes CDR1 ENHRY and CDR2 SYGVKD. CDR3 protein: CAISESGGGVYEQYF.

The V and J genes are TRBV13 and TRBJ1-4; TCRdb names TRBD1, which stays unverified in the absence of DNA. The CDR3 sequence is 14 residues long. Germline CDR1 is PRHDT and CDR2 is FYEKMQ (reference sequence). The CDR3 reads CASSSRTGGEKLFF.

The chain combines TRBV18 with TRBJ1-6; TCRdb proposes TRBD1, but this gene call is untestable without DNA. The germline gives CDR1 KGHSH, CDR2 LQKENI. The CDR3 length is 16 residues. The CDR3 sequence is CASSRGQGDMRSPLHF.

This sequence joins TRBV10-3 and TRBJ1-1. Germline V lookup: CDR1 ENHRY, CDR2 SYGVKD. This CDR3 contains 14 residues. CDR3 in amino acids: CAISVGRGNTEAFF.

J is TRBJ1-2 and V is TRBV6-1; there is no DNA to check the TCRdb D call of TRBD1. The length of the CDR3 is 15 residues. Germline V CDR1 and CDR2: MNHNS, SASEGT. This CDR3 reads CASSKTGGLNYGYTF.

The chain couples TRBV12-3 or TRBV12-4 to TRBJ2-7. CDR3 length: 13 amino acids. The CDR3 protein is CASSLELAYEQYF.

The V call is TRBV18, the J call TRBJ1-1. The CDR3 is 18 residues long. Germline V gives CDR1 KGHSH, CDR2 LQKENI. CDR3 protein: CASSPRALEGWTNTEAFF.

The chain employs TRBV12-3 or TRBV12-4 and TRBJ2-4; TCRdb calls TRBD1, which cannot be checked without DNA. The CDR3 contains 14 residues. CDR3 loop: CASIPTGTEDIQYF.

The chain joins TRBV7-9 to TRBJ1-1. In germline, CDR1 is SEHNR, CDR2 FQNEAQ (reference sequence). The CDR3 runs to 13 residues. CDR3 sequence reads: CASSLPDGDEAFF.

The J gene is TRBJ2-7, the V gene TRBV5-1; TCRdb reports TRBD1, a call that lacks DNA to check it against. CDR1 is SGHRS and CDR2 is YFSETQ in the germline V gene. The CDR3 covers 17 residues. This CDR3 is CASSVGPGGQRTYEQYF.